The sequence of this T cell receptor beta chain was determined in a study of T cell clonality in common variable immunodeficiency. The CDR3 loop spans 13 amino acids. Germline V gene lookup returns CDR1 DFQATT and CDR2 SNEGSKA (reference sequence). V was pared by 7 bases and J by 2 bases, with 14 bases between. The sample holds many counts of this clone. The read comes to an end 3 residues before the CDR3 does, leaving the germline J gene to fill in the end. CVID and control samples used equivalent genomic DNA input. Some clones are missing from TCRdb's copy, which holds only in-frame ones; the method was immunoSEQ multiplex PCR. The sample includes under 30,000 clones, none of them occurring once. Blood samples were heparinized, about 4.5 to 9 ml per donor.

This sequence was found in a person aged 18-70 years in good health. This rearrangement joins TRBV20-1 to TRBJ1-2; D not certain. The sample consisted of peripheral blood mononuclear cells. Incomplete CDR3 DNA: TGCAGTGACCCACCCGGTAAAAACTATGGC. Its translation is CSDPPGKNYG. The complete CDR3 reads CSDPPGKNYGYTF.